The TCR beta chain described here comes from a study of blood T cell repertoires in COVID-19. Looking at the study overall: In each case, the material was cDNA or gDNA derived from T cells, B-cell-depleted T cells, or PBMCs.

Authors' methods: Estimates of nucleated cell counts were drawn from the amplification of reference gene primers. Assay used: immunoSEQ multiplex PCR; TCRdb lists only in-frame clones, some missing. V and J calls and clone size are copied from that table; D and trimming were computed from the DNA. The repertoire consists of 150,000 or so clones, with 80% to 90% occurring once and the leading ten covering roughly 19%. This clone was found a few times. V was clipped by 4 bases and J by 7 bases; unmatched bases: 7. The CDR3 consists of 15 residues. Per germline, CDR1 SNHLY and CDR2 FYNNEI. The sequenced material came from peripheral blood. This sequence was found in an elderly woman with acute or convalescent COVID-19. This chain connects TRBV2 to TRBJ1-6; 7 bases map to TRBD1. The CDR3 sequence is CASSVRGQHNSPLHF. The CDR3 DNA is TGTGCCAGCAGTGTGAGGGGGCAGCACAATTCACCCCTCCACTTT.